These 27 T cell receptor beta chains were sequenced from one sample in a study of shared clonotypes between healthy human individuals. Produced via immunoSEQ multiplex PCR; TCRdb's table is partial and in-frame only. In the table there are some 1,100,000 clones, around 78% of which are singletons. The sequenced material came from memory CD4+ T cells from PBMCs. The subset here: CD45RA-negative fraction. The source of these receptors is a man aged 18 to 30 in good health. Some clones in this sample may be carry-over from other donors' samples.

The sample holds many counts of this clone. This sequence joins TRBV7-8 and TRBJ2-2; D is uncertain. Germline CDR1 SGHVS, CDR2 FQNEAQ. This CDR3 is 14 amino acids long. Trimming left V 4 bases short and J 1 base short, with 7 bases between. The chain's CDR3 is CASSSRQNTGELFF. Written as DNA, the CDR3 is TGTGCCAGCAGCTCACGACAGAACACCGGGGAGCTGTTTTTT.

CDR3 bases: TGTGCCAGCAGCATCGGGACAAGGAGCGAAGCTTTCTTT. This translates into CASSIGTRSEAFF. This chain joins TRBV11-1 and TRBJ1-1, with a possible D match to TRBD1 (6 bases). The V gene's germline CDR1 is SGHAT and CDR2 FQDESV (reference sequence). V lost 5 bases and J 8 bases, leaving 15 bases between the germline ends. The CDR3 is made up of 13 amino acids.

The chain combines TRBV28 with TRBJ1-2, with TRBD1 identical over 9 bases. The CDR3 is made up of 13 amino acids. V was pared by 6 bases and J by 13 bases, with 12 bases of the junction left unmatched. The germline gives CDR1 MDHEN, CDR2 SYDVKM. This CDR3 is CASRPGGQGVCTF. DNA for the CDR3: TGTGCCAGCAGACCGGGGGGACAGGGAGTTTGCACCTTC.

The chain uses TRBV27 and TRBJ2-7; tentative D call: TRBD2 (6 bases). CDR1 is MNHEY, CDR2 SMNVEV, per germline (reference sequence). V shed 6 bases and J shed 7 bases, with 19 bases lying between them. This CDR3 is built from 14 residues. DNA for the CDR3: TGTGCCAGCAGGCCCGAGTGGAGGGATCTGGAGCAGTACTTC. Protein sequence: CASRPEWRDLEQYF.

This rearrangement joins TRBV28 to TRBJ2-1; perhaps D is TRBD1 or TRBD2 (5 bases each). Germline values: CDR1 MDHEN, CDR2 SYDVKM. The CDR3 consists of 16 residues. Trimming pared 5 bases from V and 6 bases from J, leaving 20 bases between. CDR3 region: CASSLGGSVGFNEQFF. The CDR3 region has the DNA TGTGCCAGCAGTCTTGGGGGAAGCGTTGGGTTCAATGAGCAGTTCTTC.

The chain combines TRBV18 with TRBJ2-7; D might be TRBD1 (5 bases). Germline values: CDR1 KGHSH, CDR2 LQKENI. The CDR3 runs to 15 residues. Trimming left V 4 bases short and J 1 base short, with 14 bases between. The CDR3 DNA reads TGTGCCAGCTCACTAAAACAGGCTGCATCCTACGAGCAGTACTTC. Translated: CASSLKQAASYEQYF.

The chain has TRBV14 and TRBJ2-7, with 8 nucleotides matching TRBD1. V was pared by 4 bases and J by 4 bases, with 9 bases of the junction left unmatched. Germline values: CDR1 SGHDN, CDR2 FVKESK. CDR3 length equals 15 residues. In DNA form, the CDR3 reads TGTGCCAGCAGCCGCGGGACAGGCAGTAGGTACGAGCAGTACTTC. Encoded protein: CASSRGTGSRYEQYF.

This clone has a handful of counts. The V call is TRBV10-3, the J call TRBJ1-1; a weak D match, TRBD1 (6 bases). V lost 6 bases, J lost 1 base, and 9 bases lay in between. There are 13 residues in the CDR3. Germline lookup yields CDR1 ENHRY and CDR2 SYGVKD. CDR3 coding DNA: TGTGCCATCAGCAGGACAGAGAACACTGAAGCTTTCTTT. It specifies CAISRTENTEAFF.

The V gene is TRBV19, the J gene TRBJ1-5, with D possibly being TRBD1 (6 bases). The germline V and J ends were trimmed by 8 bases and 0 bases, with 23 bases remaining between them. CDR1 and CDR2 from the germline V gene are LNHDA and SQIVND (reference sequence). CDR3 length: 18 amino acids. CDR3 nucleotides: TGTGCCAGTGACCCCCCCTCCCAGGGGAGAAATAGCAATCAGCCCCAGCATTTT. Its protein product is CASDPPSQGRNSNQPQHF.

V and J are TRBV5-4 and TRBJ1-1, with TRBD1 identical over 12 bases. The V and J ends lost 4 bases and 6 bases, in that order; junction bases with no gene match: 1. In germline, CDR1 is SGHNT, CDR2 YYREEE (reference sequence). The CDR3 contains 13 residues. The CDR3 here is CASSRDRGPEAFF. CDR3 nucleotide sequence: TGTGCCAGCAGCCGGGACAGGGGGCCTGAAGCTTTCTTT.

This clone has more than one count but fewer than ten. J is TRBJ1-1 and V is TRBV5-1, with D unresolved. The CDR3 loop spans 14 amino acids. Germline CDR1 and CDR2: SGHRS and YFSETQ. Trimming shortened V by 2 bases and J by 0 bases, and 8 bases separated the two germline ends. DNA for the CDR3: TGCGCCAGCAGCTTACAGAGTCTGAACACTGAAGCTTTCTTT. This sequence encodes CASSLQSLNTEAFF.

The genes are TRBV5-5 and TRBJ1-3; a weak D match, TRBD1 (5 bases). Trimming took 1 base from V and 8 from J, leaving 10 bases between them. The germline V gene encodes CDR1 SGHKS and CDR2 YYEKEE (reference sequence). The CDR3 is 13 residues long. CDR3 protein: CASSLQGADTIYF. The CDR3 bases are TGTGCCAGCAGCTTGCAGGGCGCGGACACCATATATTTT.

The CDR3 sequence: CAHKTGNGGYTF. CDR3 DNA sequence: TGTGCCCACAAAACAGGAAACGGTGGCTACACCTTC. The gene calls are TRBV28 and TRBJ1-2, with a possible D match to TRBD1 (5 bases). CDR3 length equals 12 residues. V lost 11 bases, J lost 7 bases, and 17 bases lay in between. From germline, CDR1 is MDHEN and CDR2 SYDVKM.

The CDR3 loop reads CASSVEGRQETQYF. CDR3 nucleotides: TGTGCCAGCAGCGTAGAGGGCCGACAAGAGACCCAGTACTTC. The J gene is TRBJ2-5, the V gene TRBV9, with D unresolved. The CDR3 has 14 residues. In germline, CDR1 is SGDLS, CDR2 YYNGEE. The germline V and J ends were trimmed by 0 bases and 2 bases, with 8 bases remaining between them.

The chain has TRBV7-3 and TRBJ1-1; D ambiguous. The CDR3 contains 14 residues. Germline CDR1 is SGHTA and CDR2 is FQGTGA. Between the trimmed V and J ends, which lost 7 bases and 1 base, there was a span of 13 bases. This CDR3 is CASTSGNGNTEAFF. Here the CDR3 DNA reads TGTGCCAGCACCTCCGGGAACGGGAACACTGAAGCTTTCTTT.

Remarks on this clone: A much larger clone sits a single nucleotide away, making a read error possible. The identical CDR3 is also encoded by other nucleotide sequences in the sample. The chain combines TRBV30 with TRBJ2-3; D remains ambiguous. The germline CDR1 and CDR2 sequences are GTSNPN and SVGIG (reference sequence). The V and J ends lost 0 bases and 2 bases respectively, with 0 bases between them. The CDR3 sequence is 11 residues long. The CDR3 is CAWSVTDTQYF. CDR3 sequence (DNA): TGTGCCTGGAGTGTCACAGATACGCAGTATTTT.

This clone was detected only once. J is TRBJ2-7 and V is TRBV27, with D tentatively TRBD1 (5 bases). Trimming cost V 3 bases and J 4 bases, with 13 bases left between them. This CDR3 is 14 amino acids long. In germline, CDR1 is MNHEY, CDR2 SMNVEV (reference sequence). CDR3 loop: CASSFLGAGYEQYF. As DNA, the CDR3 is TGTGCCAGCAGTTTTTTAGGGGCCGGGTACGAGCAGTACTTC.

This clone was seen a handful of times. Other nucleotide sequences from this sample produce the same CDR3. The gene calls are TRBV7-9 and TRBJ1-1; no definite D call. CDR1 and CDR2 from the germline V gene are SEHNR and FQNEAQ (reference sequence). The V and J ends lost 3 bases and 1 base respectively, with 6 bases between them. The CDR3 runs 13 residues. CDR3 DNA: TGTGCCAGCAGCTTGGAGTCGAACACTGAAGCTTTCTTT. Translated, it gives CASSLESNTEAFF.

The V call is TRBV28, the J call TRBJ1-2; 7 bases line up with TRBD1. CDR1 and CDR2 from the germline V gene are MDHEN and SYDVKM. The CDR3 runs 20 residues. Trimming at V came to 5 bases and at J to 2 bases, leaving 23 bases not matched to a gene. The CDR3 sequence is CASSGAPGTVLGAANYGYTF. CDR3 sequence (DNA): TGTGCCAGCAGTGGCGCCCCCGGGACAGTATTAGGAGCGGCGAACTATGGCTACACCTTC.

The V and J genes are TRBV2 and TRBJ2-5, with D tentatively TRBD1 (6 bases). The V gene's germline CDR1 is SNHLY and CDR2 FYNNEI. This CDR3 has 13 residues. V was clipped by 6 bases and J by 7 bases, with 15 bases between them. The CDR3 region has the DNA TGTGCCAGCAGACAGGGTCCCATCGGGACCCAGTACTTC. This gives the protein CASRQGPIGTQYF. The variable domain in full, with the rest retrieved from reference TRBV2 and TRBJ2-5, is EPEVTQTPSHQVTQMGQEVILRCVPISNHLYFYWYRQILGQKVEFLVSFYNNEISEKSEIFDDQFSVERPDGSNFTLKIRSTKLEDSAMYFCASRQGPIGTQYFGPGTRLLVL.

This chain joins TRBV28 and TRBJ2-1; 12 bases are shared with TRBD2. CDR3 size: 19 residues. The V and J ends lost 5 bases and 3 bases, in that order; junction bases with no gene match: 14. Germline CDR1 reads MDHEN; CDR2 reads SYDVKM. The CDR3 DNA reads as TGTGCCAGCAGTACCCGGGGTCTAGCGGGAGGGGGATTCTACAATGAGCAGTTCTTC. Residues: CASSTRGLAGGGFYNEQFF.

This clone was observed a single time. The chain employs TRBV7-9 and TRBJ2-3; TRBD2 agrees at 12 bases. In germline, CDR1 is SEHNR, CDR2 FQNEAQ (reference sequence). V shed 5 bases, J shed 4 bases, and the junction held 10 bases outside the gene matches. The CDR3 totals 17 residues. CDR3 DNA sequence: TGTGCCAGCAGCGACCGACTAGCGGGAGATATGGCAGATACGCAGTATTTT. Its protein product is CASSDRLAGDMADTQYF.

This clone has just one count. V gene TRBV2 combines with J gene TRBJ2-2, with 10 bases matching TRBD1. CDR1 is SNHLY and CDR2 is FYNNEI in the germline V gene. The CDR3 is 15 residues long. V dropped 6 bases and J dropped 5; count of bases not matched to a gene: 6. CDR3 amino acids: CASRKGTGVTGELFF. The CDR3, as DNA: TGTGCCAGCAGAAAGGGGACAGGGGTAACCGGGGAGCTGTTTTTT.

The rearrangement uses TRBV30 and TRBJ2-1; 7 positions match TRBD1. CDR1 and CDR2 from the germline V gene are GTSNPN and SVGIG (reference sequence). V trimming: 1 base; J trimming: 12 bases; junction bases outside the gene matches: 6. This CDR3 spans 12 amino acids. CDR3 nucleotide sequence: TGTGCCTGGAGTGGATGGGACAGCAGGCAGTTCTTC. It codes for CAWSGWDSRQFF.

The chain uses TRBV28 and TRBJ1-1, with 10 bases aligning to TRBD1. Per germline, CDR1 MDHEN and CDR2 SYDVKM. J gave up 6 bases and V 4 bases, and 5 bases lay outside the gene matches. The length of the CDR3 is 14 residues. Written as DNA, the CDR3 is TGTGCCAGCAGTTCGACAGGGGGCGTAGCTGAAGCTTTCTTT. Protein: CASSSTGGVAEAFF. The full variable domain, in which reference TRBV28 and TRBJ1-1 provide the parts outside the CDR3, is DVKVTQSSRYLVKRTGEKVFLECVQDMDHENMFWYRQDPGLGLRLIYFSYDVKMKEKGDIPEGYSVSREKKERFSLILESASTNQTSMYLCASSSTGGVAEAFFGQGTRLTVV.

This chain links TRBV28 with TRBJ2-2; TRBD2 might be the D (6 bases). Germline CDR1 reads MDHEN; CDR2 reads SYDVKM. This CDR3 region has 14 residues. V lost 8 bases, J lost 9 bases, and 19 bases lay in between. The CDR3 protein is CASRGTPGNRELFF. In DNA form, the CDR3 reads TGTGCCAGCCGGGGGACCCCGGGGAACCGGGAGCTGTTTTTT.

In its sample, this clone was seen once. The chain couples TRBV2 to TRBJ2-5; a weak D match, TRBD1 (5 bases). V shed 6 bases and J shed 5 bases, with 16 bases lying between them. Germline V gene sequence: CDR1 SNHLY, CDR2 FYNNEI. The CDR3 runs to 14 residues. CDR3 region: CASRKEAGLETQYF. In nucleotides, the CDR3 is TGTGCCAGCAGGAAAGAGGCAGGGTTGGAGACCCAGTACTTC. Full variable domain (rest looked up from reference TRBV2 and TRBJ2-5): EPEVTQTPSHQVTQMGQEVILRCVPISNHLYFYWYRQILGQKVEFLVSFYNNEISEKSEIFDDQFSVERPDGSNFTLKIRSTKLEDSAMYFCASRKEAGLETQYFGPGTRLLVL.